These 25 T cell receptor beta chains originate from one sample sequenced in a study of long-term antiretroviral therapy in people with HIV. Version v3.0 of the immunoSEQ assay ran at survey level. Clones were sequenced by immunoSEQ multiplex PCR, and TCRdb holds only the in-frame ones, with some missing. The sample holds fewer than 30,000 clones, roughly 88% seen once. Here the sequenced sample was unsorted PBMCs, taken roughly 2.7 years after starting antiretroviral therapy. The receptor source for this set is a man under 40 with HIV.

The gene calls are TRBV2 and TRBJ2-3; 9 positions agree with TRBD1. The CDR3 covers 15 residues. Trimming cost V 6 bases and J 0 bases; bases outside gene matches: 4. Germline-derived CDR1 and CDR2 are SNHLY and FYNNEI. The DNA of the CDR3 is TGTGCCAGCAGCCGGACAGGGGTTAGCACAGATACGCAGTATTTT. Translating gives CASSRTGVSTDTQYF.

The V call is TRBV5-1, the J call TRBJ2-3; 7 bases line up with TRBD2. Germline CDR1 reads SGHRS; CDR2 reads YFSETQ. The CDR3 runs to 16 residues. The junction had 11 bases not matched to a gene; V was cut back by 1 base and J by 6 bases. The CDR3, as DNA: TGCGCCAGCAGCTTGTCAAGCGGGGCTACCAAGGATACGCAGTATTTT. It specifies CASSLSSGATKDTQYF.

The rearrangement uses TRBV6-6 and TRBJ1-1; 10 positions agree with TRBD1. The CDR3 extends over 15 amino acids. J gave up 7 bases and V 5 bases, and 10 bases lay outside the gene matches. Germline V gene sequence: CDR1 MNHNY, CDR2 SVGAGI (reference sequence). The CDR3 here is CASSPHPGQGNEAFF. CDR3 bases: TGTGCCAGCAGTCCCCATCCGGGACAGGGGAATGAAGCTTTCTTT.

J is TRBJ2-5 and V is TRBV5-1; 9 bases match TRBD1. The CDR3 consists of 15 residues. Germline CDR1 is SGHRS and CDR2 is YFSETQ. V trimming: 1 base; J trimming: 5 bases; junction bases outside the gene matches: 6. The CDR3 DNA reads TGCGCCAGCAGCTTGATACAGGGGGCATGGGAGACCCAGTACTTC. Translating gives CASSLIQGAWETQYF.

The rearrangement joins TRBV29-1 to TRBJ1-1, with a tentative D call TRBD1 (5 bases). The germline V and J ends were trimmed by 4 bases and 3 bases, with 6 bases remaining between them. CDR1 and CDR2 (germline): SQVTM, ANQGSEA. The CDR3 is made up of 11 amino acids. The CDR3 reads CSVGDYTEAFF. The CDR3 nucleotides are TGCAGCGTTGGGGACTACACTGAAGCTTTCTTT.

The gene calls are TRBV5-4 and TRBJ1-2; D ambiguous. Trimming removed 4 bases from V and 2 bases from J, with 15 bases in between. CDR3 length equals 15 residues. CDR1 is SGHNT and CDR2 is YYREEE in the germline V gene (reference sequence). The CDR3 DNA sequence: TGTGCCAGCAGCCTAAGTGGTACGCTAAACTATGGCTACACCTTC. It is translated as CASSLSGTLNYGYTF.

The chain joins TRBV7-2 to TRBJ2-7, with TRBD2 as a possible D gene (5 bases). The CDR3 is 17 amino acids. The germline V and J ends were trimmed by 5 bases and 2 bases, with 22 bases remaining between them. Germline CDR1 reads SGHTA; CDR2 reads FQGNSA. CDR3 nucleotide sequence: TGTGCCAGCAGCCGTTACACCTCCGGACTGCGGCCCTACGAGCAGTACTTC. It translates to CASSRYTSGLRPYEQYF.

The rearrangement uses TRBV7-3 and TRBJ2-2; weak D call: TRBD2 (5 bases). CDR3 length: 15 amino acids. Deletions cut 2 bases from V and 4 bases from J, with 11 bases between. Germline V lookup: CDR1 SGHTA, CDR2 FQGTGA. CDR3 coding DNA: TGTGCCAGCAGCTTAGCGGGCCCCGCCACCGGGGAGCTGTTTTTT. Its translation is CASSLAGPATGELFF.

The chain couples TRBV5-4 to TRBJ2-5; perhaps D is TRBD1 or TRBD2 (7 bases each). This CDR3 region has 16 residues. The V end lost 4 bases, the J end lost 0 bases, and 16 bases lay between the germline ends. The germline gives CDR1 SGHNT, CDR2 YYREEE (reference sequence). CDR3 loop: CASSKPGGADQETQYF. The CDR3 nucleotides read TGTGCCAGCAGCAAACCAGGGGGGGCGGACCAAGAGACCCAGTACTTC.

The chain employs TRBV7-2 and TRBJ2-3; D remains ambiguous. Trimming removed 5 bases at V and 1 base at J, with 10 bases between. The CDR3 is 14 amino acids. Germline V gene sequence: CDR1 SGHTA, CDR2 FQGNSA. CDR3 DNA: TGTGCCAGCAGCCCCCCCCCGGGCACAGATACGCAGTATTTT. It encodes CASSPPPGTDTQYF. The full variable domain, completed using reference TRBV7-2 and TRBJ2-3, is GAGVSQSPSNKVTEKGKDVELRCDPISGHTALYWYRQSLGQGLEFLIYFQGNSAPDKSGLPSDRFSAERTGGSVSTLTIQRTQQEDSAVYLCASSPPPGTDTQYFGPGTRLTVL.

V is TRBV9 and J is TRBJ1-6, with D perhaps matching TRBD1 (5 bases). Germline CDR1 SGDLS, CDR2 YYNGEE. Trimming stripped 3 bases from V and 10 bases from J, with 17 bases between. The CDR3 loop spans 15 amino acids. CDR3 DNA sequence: TGTGCCAGCAGCGCCGGGACCGGGCTTAAATCACCCCTCCACTTT. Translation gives CASSAGTGLKSPLHF.

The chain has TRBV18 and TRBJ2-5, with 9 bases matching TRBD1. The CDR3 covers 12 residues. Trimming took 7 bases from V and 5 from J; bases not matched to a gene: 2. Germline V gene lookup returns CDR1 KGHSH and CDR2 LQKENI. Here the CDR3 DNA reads TGTGCCAGCTATGACAGGGGGGAGACCCAGTACTTC. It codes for CASYDRGETQYF.

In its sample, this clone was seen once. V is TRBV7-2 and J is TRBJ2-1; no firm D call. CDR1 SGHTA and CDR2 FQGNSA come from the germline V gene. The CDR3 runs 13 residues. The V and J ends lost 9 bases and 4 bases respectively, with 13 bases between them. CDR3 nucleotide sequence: TGTGCCAGTACCCTGGGGTATTACAATGAGCAGTTCTTC. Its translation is CASTLGYYNEQFF.

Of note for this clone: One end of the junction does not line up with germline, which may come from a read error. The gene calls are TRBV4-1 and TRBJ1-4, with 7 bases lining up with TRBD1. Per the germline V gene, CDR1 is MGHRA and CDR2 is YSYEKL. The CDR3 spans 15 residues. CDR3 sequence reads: CASSLRQGLHEKLFF. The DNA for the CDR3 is TGTGCCAGCAGCCTACGACAGGGCCTCCATGAAAAACTGTTTTTT.

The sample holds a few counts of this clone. The CDR3 region has the DNA TGCGCCAGCAGCTCGTCCGGACAGGGGGGGATCTATGGCTACACCTTC. Translating gives CASSSSGQGGIYGYTF. The chain couples TRBV5-1 to TRBJ1-2; 10 bases are a match to TRBD1. After removal of 3 bases from V and 4 bases from J, the junction contained 9 bases not matched to a gene. Germline CDR1 and CDR2: SGHRS and YFSETQ. This CDR3 has 16 residues.

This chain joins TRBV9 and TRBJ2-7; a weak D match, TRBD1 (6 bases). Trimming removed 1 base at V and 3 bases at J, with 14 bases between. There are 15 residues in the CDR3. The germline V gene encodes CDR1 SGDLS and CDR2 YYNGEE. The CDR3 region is CASSVRDTGFYEQYF. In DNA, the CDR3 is TGTGCCAGCAGCGTAAGGGACACCGGATTCTACGAGCAGTACTTC.

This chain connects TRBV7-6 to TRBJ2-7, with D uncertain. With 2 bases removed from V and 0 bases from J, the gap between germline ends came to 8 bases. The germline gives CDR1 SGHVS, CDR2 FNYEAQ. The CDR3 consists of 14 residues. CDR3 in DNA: TGTGCCAGCAGCTTACAACAGAGCTCCTACGAGCAGTACTTC. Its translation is CASSLQQSSYEQYF.

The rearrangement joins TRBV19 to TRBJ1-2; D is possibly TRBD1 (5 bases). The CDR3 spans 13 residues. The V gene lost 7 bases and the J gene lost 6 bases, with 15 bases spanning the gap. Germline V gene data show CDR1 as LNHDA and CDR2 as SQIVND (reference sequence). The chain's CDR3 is CASTALWGHGYTF. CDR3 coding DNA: TGTGCCAGTACCGCCCTTTGGGGCCATGGCTACACCTTC.

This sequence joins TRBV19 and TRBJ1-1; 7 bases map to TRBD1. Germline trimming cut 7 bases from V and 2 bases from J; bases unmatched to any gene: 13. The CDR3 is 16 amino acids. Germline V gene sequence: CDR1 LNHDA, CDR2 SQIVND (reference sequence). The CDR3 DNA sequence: TGTGCCAGTAATCCCCGGTCCAGGGGGAGAAACACTGAAGCTTTCTTT. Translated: CASNPRSRGRNTEAFF.

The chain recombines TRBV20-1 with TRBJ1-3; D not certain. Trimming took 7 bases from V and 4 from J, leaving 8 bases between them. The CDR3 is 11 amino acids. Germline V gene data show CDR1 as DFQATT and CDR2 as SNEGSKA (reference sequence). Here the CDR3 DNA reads TGCAGTGTTCCCCGCGGAAACACCATATATTTT. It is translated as CSVPRGNTIYF.

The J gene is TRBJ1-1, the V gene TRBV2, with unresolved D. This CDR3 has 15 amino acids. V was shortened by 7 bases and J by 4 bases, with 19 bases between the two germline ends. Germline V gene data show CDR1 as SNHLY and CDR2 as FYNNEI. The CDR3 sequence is CASTDLRAPFTEAFF. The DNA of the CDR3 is TGTGCCAGCACCGACCTGAGGGCACCATTCACTGAAGCTTTCTTT.

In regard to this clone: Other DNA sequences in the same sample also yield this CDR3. DNA of the CDR3: TGTGCCAGCAGCTCGGGGGATCGGGGATCCTACGAGCAGTACTTC. It encodes CASSSGDRGSYEQYF. The chain links TRBV7-2 to TRBJ2-7; D is perhaps TRBD2 (6 bases). Germline-derived CDR1 and CDR2 are SGHTA and FQGNSA. Trimming shortened V by 4 bases and J by 1 base, and 14 bases separated the two germline ends. CDR3 size: 15 residues.

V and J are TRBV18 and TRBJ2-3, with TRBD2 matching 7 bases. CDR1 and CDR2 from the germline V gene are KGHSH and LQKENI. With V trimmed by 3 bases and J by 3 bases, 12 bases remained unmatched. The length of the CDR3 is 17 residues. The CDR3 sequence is CASSPVGAGVGTDTQYF. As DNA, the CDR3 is TGTGCCAGCTCACCGGTGGGTGCGGGGGTCGGTACAGATACGCAGTATTTT.

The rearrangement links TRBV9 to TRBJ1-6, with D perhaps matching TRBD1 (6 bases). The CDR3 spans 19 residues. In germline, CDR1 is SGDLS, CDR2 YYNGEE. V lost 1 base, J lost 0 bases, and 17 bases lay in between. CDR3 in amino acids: CASSVSSDRFSSYNSPLHF. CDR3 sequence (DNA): TGTGCCAGCAGCGTATCCTCAGACAGGTTTAGCTCCTATAATTCACCCCTCCACTTT.

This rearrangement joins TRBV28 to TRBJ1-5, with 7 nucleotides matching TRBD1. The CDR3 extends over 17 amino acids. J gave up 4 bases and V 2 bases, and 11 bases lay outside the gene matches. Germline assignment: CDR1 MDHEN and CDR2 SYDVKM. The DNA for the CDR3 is TGTGCCAGCAGTTTAGGCACTAGACAGGGACGAAATCAGCCCCAGCATTTT. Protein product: CASSLGTRQGRNQPQHF. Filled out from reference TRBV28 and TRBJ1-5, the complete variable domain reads DVKVTQSSRYLVKRTGEKVFLECVQDMDHENMFWYRQDPGLGLRLIYFSYDVKMKEKGDIPEGYSVSREKKERFSLILESASTNQTSMYLCASSLGTRQGRNQPQHFGDGTRLSIL.